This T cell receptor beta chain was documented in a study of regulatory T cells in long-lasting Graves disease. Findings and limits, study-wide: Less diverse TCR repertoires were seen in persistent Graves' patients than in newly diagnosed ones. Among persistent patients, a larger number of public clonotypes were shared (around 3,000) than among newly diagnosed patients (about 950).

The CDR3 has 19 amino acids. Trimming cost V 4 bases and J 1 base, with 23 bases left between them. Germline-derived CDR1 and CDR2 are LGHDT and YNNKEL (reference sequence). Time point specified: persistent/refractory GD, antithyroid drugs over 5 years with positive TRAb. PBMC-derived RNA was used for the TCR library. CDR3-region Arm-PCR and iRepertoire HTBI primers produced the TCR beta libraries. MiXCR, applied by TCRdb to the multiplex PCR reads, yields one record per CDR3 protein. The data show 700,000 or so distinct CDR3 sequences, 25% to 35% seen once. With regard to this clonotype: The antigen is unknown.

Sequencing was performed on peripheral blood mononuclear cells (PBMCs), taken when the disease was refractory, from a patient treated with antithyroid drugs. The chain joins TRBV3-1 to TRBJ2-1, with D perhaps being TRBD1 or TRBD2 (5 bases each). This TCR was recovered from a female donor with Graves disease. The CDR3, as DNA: TGTGCCAGCAGCCCCCTCGGGACGAGTTCGAAGAGGTCCTACAATGAGCAGTTCTTC. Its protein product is CASSPLGTSSKRSYNEQFF.